This is a list of T cell receptor beta chains from one sample in a study of blood T cell repertoires in COVID-19. Assay: immunoSEQ multiplex PCR; the TCRdb copy retains only in-frame clones and omits some. This sample has tens of thousands of clones; around 93% occur once, and the top ten carry about 2.5%. What was sequenced was peripheral blood. The receptors were sampled from a human donor with active COVID-19. The donor label of this sample is uncertain. Both conserved end residues are part of each CDR3. A D gene is named only where the DNA matches it firmly. Clone size appears in some rows only: once, few, many, or a class for an expanded clone.

CDR3 DNA,CDR3 protein,clone size,J gene,V gene,D gene
TGTGCCAGCAGCTTAGCCGGGGGATCGGGGAACACTGAAGCTTTCTTT,CASSLAGGSGNTEAFF,-,TRBJ1-1,TRBV7-3,-
TGTGCCAGCAGCCAAGATGGACACTGGAACACTGAAGCTTTCTTT,CASSQDGHWNTEAFF,-,TRBJ1-1,TRBV3-1/TRBV3-2,-
TGTGCCAGCAGCTTCGGGACAGGGGATAATGAGCAGTTCTTC,CASSFGTGDNEQFF,-,TRBJ2-1,TRBV13,TRBD1
TGTGCCAGCAGCCTAGACAGATCCGCCCGTTCTATTGAAAAACTGTTTTTT,CASSLDRSARSIEKLFF,-,TRBJ1-4,TRBV5-8,-
TGTGCCAGCAGCACCGGACAGGGGATGGGATCAGCTTTCTTT,CASSTGQGMGSAFF,-,TRBJ1-1,TRBV7-9,TRBD1
TGCGCCAGCAGCTCCGGATCCGCGGGGGCCGGAGAGACCCAGTACTTC,CASSSGSAGAGETQYF,-,TRBJ2-5,TRBV5-1,-
TGCGCCAGCAGCTCGGGGTCCGCGGGGCCTCCTCTAGCGCAGTATTTT,CASSSGSAGPPLAQYF,once,TRBJ2-3,TRBV5-1,-
TGCGCCAGCAGCCAAGAGACAGGCCTTCATAATGGCTACACCTTC,CASSQETGLHNGYTF,-,TRBJ1-2,TRBV5-1,-
TGTGCCAGCAGCGTAGCAGGGGGTATAGATACGCAGTATTTT,CASSVAGGIDTQYF,-,TRBJ2-3,TRBV9,TRBD1
TGCGCCAGCAGCTTAGGACAGGGGGTGGCTGAAGCTTTCTTT,CASSLGQGVAEAFF,-,TRBJ1-1,TRBV5-1,TRBD1
TGTGCCAGTAGTCCCTATCCGGGACAGCCTTATGGCTACACCTTC,CASSPYPGQPYGYTF,-,TRBJ1-2,TRBV19,TRBD1
TGTGCCAGCAGTACGGACAGGGGGCTCTACAATGAGCAGTTCTTC,CASSTDRGLYNEQFF,-,TRBJ2-1,TRBV7-8,TRBD1
TGCGCCAGCAGCCCGGACAGGGGGCCAGCGGGGACTGAAGCTTTCTTT,CASSPDRGPAGTEAFF,-,TRBJ1-1,TRBV5-1,TRBD1
TGTGCCATCAGGGGACTAGCGGGGAACGAGCAGTACTTC,CAIRGLAGNEQYF,few,TRBJ2-7,TRBV10-3,TRBD2
TGTGCCAGCAGCTCCCTGGGCAGGGCAGATGGCTACACCTTC,CASSSLGRADGYTF,-,TRBJ1-2,TRBV7-2,-
TGTGCCAGCTTCCCCGGGGACACCTCTAATTCACCCCTCCACTTT,CASFPGDTSNSPLHF,once,TRBJ1-6,TRBV2,-
TGCGCCAGCAGCCAAACCGGGACAGGGAATGGAAACACCATATATTTT,CASSQTGTGNGNTIYF,-,TRBJ1-3,TRBV4-1,TRBD1
TGCGCCAGCAGCAGGACAGGGGGCGCTGGGGCCAACGTCCTGACTTTC,CASSRTGGAGANVLTF,-,TRBJ2-6,TRBV5-1,TRBD1
TGTGCCAGCAGCTTCCTTGGGACAGCATACGAGCAGTACTTC,CASSFLGTAYEQYF,-,TRBJ2-7,TRBV7-3,TRBD1
TGTGCCAGCAGTAGAACTCAGGGAGGCACTGAAGCTTTCTTT,CASSRTQGGTEAFF,-,TRBJ1-1,TRBV2,-
TGCGCCAGCAGCTTGGGGACTAGCTCCACGCAGTATTTT,CASSLGTSSTQYF,-,TRBJ2-3,TRBV5-1,TRBD2
TGTGCCAGCTCACCGAGGGCAGGGGGAAAAACTGACAATGAGCAGTTCTTC,CASSPRAGGKTDNEQFF,once,TRBJ2-1,TRBV18,TRBD1
TGCGCCAGCAGCTGGGCACCAGAGGGAGACACTGAAGCTTTCTTT,CASSWAPEGDTEAFF,-,TRBJ1-1,TRBV5-1,-
TGTGCCAGCAGCGCGGAGCAGACTAGCGAGACGCAGTATTTT,CASSAEQTSETQYF,-,TRBJ2-3,TRBV9,TRBD2
TGTGCCAGCAGCTTGGATGGGGGGAACTATGGCTACACCTTC,CASSLDGGNYGYTF,-,TRBJ1-2,TRBV11-2,-
TGCGCCAGCAGCTTGACAGGGACGGTCGAGCAGTACTTC,CASSLTGTVEQYF,-,TRBJ2-7,TRBV5-1,-
TGTGCCAGCTCACAACTTACTAGACAAGAGACCCAGTACTTC,CASSQLTRQETQYF,-,TRBJ2-5,TRBV18,-
TGTGCCAGTAGCCCGACAGAGGTGAACACTGAAGCTTTCTTT,CASSPTEVNTEAFF,-,TRBJ1-1,TRBV19,-
TGCGCCAGCAGCTTAACTAGACAGGCCGGGGCCTACGAGCAGTACTTC,CASSLTRQAGAYEQYF,-,TRBJ2-7,TRBV5-1,-
TGTGCCAGCAGTGCGTGGGGGCTGCGGGAGCAGTACTTC,CASSAWGLREQYF,-,TRBJ2-7,TRBV25-1,-
TGTGCCAGCAGCCTTATTACAGGTGCCAACACTGAAGCTTTCTTT,CASSLITGANTEAFF,-,TRBJ1-1,TRBV2,-
TGTGCCAGCAGGATGGACAGGGGCTTAGAGACCCAGTACTTC,CASRMDRGLETQYF,-,TRBJ2-5,TRBV6-5,TRBD1